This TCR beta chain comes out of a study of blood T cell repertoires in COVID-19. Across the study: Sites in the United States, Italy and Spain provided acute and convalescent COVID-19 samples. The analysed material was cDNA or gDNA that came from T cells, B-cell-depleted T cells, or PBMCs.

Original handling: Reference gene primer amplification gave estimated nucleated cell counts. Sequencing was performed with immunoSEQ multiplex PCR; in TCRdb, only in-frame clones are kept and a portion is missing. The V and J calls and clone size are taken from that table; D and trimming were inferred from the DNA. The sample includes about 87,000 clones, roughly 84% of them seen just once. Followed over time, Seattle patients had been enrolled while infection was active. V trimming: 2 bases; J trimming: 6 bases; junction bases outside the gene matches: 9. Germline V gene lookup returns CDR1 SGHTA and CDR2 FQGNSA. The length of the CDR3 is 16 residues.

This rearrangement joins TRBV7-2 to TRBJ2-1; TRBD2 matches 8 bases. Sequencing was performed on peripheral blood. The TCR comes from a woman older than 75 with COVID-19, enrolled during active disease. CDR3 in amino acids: CASSLTSGGGSNEQFF. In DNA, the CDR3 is TGTGCCAGCAGCTTAACTTCTGGCGGGGGGTCCAATGAGCAGTTCTTC.